These 10 T cell receptor beta chains share one sample of origin, sequenced in a study of blood T cell repertoires in COVID-19. Only in-frame clones appear in the TCRdb table, and some are missing; sequencing was by immunoSEQ multiplex PCR. This table holds roughly 60,000 clones, approximately 88% found once. The sequencing sample was made of peripheral blood. These receptors all stem from a man aged 25 to 40 with COVID-19, enrolled during active disease.

The chain carries TRBV5-4 and TRBJ1-1; maybe TRBD1 (6 bases). V was cut by 7 bases and J by 3 bases, with 16 bases left in between. The CDR3 is 14 amino acids. From germline, CDR1 is SGHNT and CDR2 YYREEE (reference sequence). CDR3 nucleotides: TGTGCCAGCGAGGAGTGGGGGCTGGACACTGAAGCTTTCTTT. It codes for CASEEWGLDTEAFF.

The rearrangement uses TRBV4-1 and TRBJ1-5; D remains ambiguous. V was cut by 4 bases and J by 7 bases, with 14 bases left in between. Germline CDR1 is MGHRA and CDR2 is YSYEKL. CDR3 length: 14 residues. The CDR3 nucleotides read TGCGCCAGCAGCCCCGGCCGGGGAAACCAGCCCCAGCATTTT. Protein sequence: CASSPGRGNQPQHF.

The chain uses TRBV6-1 and TRBJ2-3; D is possibly TRBD1 (5 bases). CDR1 is MNHNS, CDR2 SASEGT, per germline. Trimming shortened V by 2 bases and J by 3 bases, and 24 bases separated the two germline ends. This CDR3 spans 19 amino acids. For the CDR3, the DNA is TGTGCCAGCAGTGAACCTGCTGTGGTTAGGGCCTCAGGGACAGATACGCAGTATTTT. Amino acids: CASSEPAVVRASGTDTQYF.

The J gene is TRBJ2-5, the V gene TRBV28, with 9 nucleotides matching TRBD2. This CDR3 is 17 amino acids long. Germline V gene data show CDR1 as MDHEN and CDR2 as SYDVKM. J was trimmed by 4 bases and V by 9 bases; bases with no gene match: 18. The CDR3 nucleotides read TGTGCCAGTAAGGGGGGGACTAGCATCTCGGGGAGAGAGACCCAGTACTTC. This codes for CASKGGTSISGRETQYF.

The gene calls are TRBV28 and TRBJ2-7; possible D gene TRBD1, 8 bases. V shed 6 bases and J shed 2 bases, with 14 bases lying between them. Germline V gene data show CDR1 as MDHEN and CDR2 as SYDVKM. The CDR3 runs to 14 residues. This CDR3 is CASSGGTGAYEQYF. The DNA for the CDR3 is TGTGCCAGCAGCGGGGGGACAGGAGCCTACGAGCAGTACTTC.

The chain carries TRBV24-1 and TRBJ2-1; tentative D call: TRBD2 (6 bases). The CDR3 covers 16 residues. Trimming removed 4 bases from V and 6 bases from J, with 18 bases in between. Germline V gene data show CDR1 as KGHDR and CDR2 as SFDVKD. The CDR3, as DNA: TGTGCCACCAGTGACCTTAGCGGCCCGGCGGTCAATGAGCAGTTCTTC. Translation gives CATSDLSGPAVNEQFF.

As concerns this clone: One end of the junction varies from germline; a read error may be responsible. The chain joins TRBV15 to TRBJ2-1; TRBD2 agrees at 7 bases. Germline V gene sequence: CDR1 LNHNV, CDR2 YYDKDF (reference sequence). This CDR3 spans 17 amino acids. CDR3 protein: CATSREVGLAAYNEQFF. The DNA for the CDR3 is TGTGCCACCAGCCGAGAGGTGGGCCTAGCGGCCTACAATGAGCAGTTCTTC.

The table lists this clone with a count of one. The chain uses TRBV18 and TRBJ2-5; 10 bases fit TRBD2. CDR1 is KGHSH, CDR2 LQKENI, per germline. The J segment lost 4 bases and the V segment lost 10 bases, leaving 9 bases of the junction unmatched. The CDR3 length is 14 residues. The CDR3 sequence is CATSLAGVRETQYF. In DNA form, the CDR3 reads TGTGCCACATCCCTAGCGGGAGTAAGAGAGACCCAGTACTTC.

This clone occurred a few times. V and J are TRBV30 and TRBJ1-2; maybe TRBD1 (6 bases). In germline, CDR1 is GTSNPN, CDR2 SVGIG (reference sequence). The V gene lost 2 bases and the J gene lost 12 bases, with 22 bases spanning the gap. This CDR3 spans 14 amino acids. The CDR3 region has the DNA TGTGCCTGGAGTCCGACCGACAGGATACTATCTCACACCTTC. This codes for CAWSPTDRILSHTF.

The chain links TRBV7-2 to TRBJ2-7, with 11 positions matching TRBD2. Germline V CDR1 and CDR2: SGHTA, FQGNSA. The J segment lost 1 base and the V segment lost 0 bases, leaving 2 bases of the junction unmatched. This CDR3 spans 16 amino acids. The CDR3, as DNA: TGTGCCAGCAGCTTAGCCAGACTAGCGGGGTCCTACGAGCAGTACTTC. Residues: CASSLARLAGSYEQYF.